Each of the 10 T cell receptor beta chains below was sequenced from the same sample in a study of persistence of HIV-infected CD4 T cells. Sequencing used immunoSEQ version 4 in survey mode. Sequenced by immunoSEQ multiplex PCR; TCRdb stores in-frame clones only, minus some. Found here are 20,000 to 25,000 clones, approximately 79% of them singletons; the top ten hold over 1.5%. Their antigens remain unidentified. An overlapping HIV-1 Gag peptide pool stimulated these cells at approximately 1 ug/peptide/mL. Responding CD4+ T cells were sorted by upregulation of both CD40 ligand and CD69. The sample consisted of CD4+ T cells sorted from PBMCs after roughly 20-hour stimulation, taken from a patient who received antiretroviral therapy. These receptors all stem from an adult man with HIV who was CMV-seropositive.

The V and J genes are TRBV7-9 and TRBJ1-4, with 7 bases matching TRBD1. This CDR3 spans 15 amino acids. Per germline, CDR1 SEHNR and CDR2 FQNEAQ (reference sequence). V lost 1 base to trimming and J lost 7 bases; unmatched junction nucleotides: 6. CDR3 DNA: TGTGCCAGCAGCTTAGTAGACAGGGAGTCTGAAAAACTGTTTTTT. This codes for CASSLVDRESEKLFF.

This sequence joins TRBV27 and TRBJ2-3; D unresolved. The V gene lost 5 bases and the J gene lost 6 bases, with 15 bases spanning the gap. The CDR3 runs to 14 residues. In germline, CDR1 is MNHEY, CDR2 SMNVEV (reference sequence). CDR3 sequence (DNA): TGTGCCAGCAGTCTCAGTTGGGCCGGTGATACGCAGTATTTT. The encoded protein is CASSLSWAGDTQYF.

In DNA form, the CDR3 reads TGCGCCAGCAGTGGGTCAGTACCGCCGTACGAGCAGTACTTC. Translation gives CASSGSVPPYEQYF. The chain joins TRBV10-1 to TRBJ2-7; D is unresolved. The CDR3 has 14 amino acids. Germline lookup yields CDR1 WNHNN and CDR2 SYGVQD (reference sequence). Trimming stripped 4 bases from V and 4 bases from J, with 14 bases between.

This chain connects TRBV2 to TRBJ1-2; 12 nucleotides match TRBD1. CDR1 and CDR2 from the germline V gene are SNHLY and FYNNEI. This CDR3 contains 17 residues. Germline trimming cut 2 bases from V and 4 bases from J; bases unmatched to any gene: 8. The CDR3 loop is CASSEPGQGAVSYGYTF. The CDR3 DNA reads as TGTGCCAGCAGTGAACCGGGACAGGGGGCCGTTAGCTATGGCTACACCTTC.

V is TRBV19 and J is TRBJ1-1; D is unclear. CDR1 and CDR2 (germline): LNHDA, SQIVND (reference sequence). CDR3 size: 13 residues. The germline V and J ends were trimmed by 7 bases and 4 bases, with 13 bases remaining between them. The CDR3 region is CASITVLGTEAFF. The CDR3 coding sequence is TGTGCCAGTATAACGGTCCTGGGCACTGAAGCTTTCTTT. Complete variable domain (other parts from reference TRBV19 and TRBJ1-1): DGGITQSPKYLFRKEGQNVTLSCEQNLNHDAMYWYRQDPGQGLRLIYYSQIVNDFQKGDIAEGYSVSREKKESFPLTVTSAQKNPTAFYLCASITVLGTEAFFGQGTRLTVV.

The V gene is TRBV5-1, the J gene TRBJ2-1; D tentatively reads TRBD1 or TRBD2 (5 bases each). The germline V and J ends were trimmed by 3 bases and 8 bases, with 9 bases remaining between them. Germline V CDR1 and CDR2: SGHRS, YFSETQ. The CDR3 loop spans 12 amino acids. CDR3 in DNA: TGCGCCAGCAGCTCAGGGAGCTATGAGCAGTTCTTC. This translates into CASSSGSYEQFF.

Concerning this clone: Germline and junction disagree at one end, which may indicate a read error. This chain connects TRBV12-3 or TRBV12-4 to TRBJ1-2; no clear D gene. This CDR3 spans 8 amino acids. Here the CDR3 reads CASSLLHF. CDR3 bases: TGTGCCAGCAGTTTATTACACTTC.

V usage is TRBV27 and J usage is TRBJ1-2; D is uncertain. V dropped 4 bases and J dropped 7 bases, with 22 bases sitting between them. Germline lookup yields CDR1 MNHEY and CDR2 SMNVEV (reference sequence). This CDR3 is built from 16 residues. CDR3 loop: CASSSISFGISLGYTF. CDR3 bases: TGTGCCAGCAGTTCAATTTCATTCGGTATATCCCTTGGCTACACCTTC.

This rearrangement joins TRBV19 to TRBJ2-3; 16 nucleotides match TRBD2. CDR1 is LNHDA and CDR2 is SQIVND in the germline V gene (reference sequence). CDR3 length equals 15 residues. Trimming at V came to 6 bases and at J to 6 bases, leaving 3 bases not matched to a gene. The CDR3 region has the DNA TGTGCCAGTAGGGGACTAGCGGGGGGGCCGGATACGCAGTATTTT. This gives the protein CASRGLAGGPDTQYF.

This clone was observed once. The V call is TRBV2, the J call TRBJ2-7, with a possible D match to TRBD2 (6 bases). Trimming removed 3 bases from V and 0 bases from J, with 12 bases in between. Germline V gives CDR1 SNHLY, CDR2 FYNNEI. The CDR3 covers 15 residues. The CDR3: CASSEGGEGSYEQYF. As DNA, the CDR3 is TGTGCCAGCAGTGAGGGGGGAGAGGGCTCCTACGAGCAGTACTTC. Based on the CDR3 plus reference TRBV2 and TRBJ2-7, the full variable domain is EPEVTQTPSHQVTQMGQEVILRCVPISNHLYFYWYRQILGQKVEFLVSFYNNEISEKSEIFDDQFSVERPDGSNFTLKIRSTKLEDSAMYFCASSEGGEGSYEQYFGPGTRLTVT.